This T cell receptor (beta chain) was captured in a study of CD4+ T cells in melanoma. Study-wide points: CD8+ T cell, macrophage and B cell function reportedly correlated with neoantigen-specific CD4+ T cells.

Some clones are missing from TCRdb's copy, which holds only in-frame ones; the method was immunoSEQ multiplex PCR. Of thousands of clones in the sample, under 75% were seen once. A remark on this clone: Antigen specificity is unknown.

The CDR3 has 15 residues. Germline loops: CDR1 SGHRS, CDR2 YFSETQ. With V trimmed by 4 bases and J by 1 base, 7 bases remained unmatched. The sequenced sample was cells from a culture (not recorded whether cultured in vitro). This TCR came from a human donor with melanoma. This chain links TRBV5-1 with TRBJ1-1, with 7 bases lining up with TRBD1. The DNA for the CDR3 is TGCGCCAGCAGCGTGCAGGGGGAAAAGAACACTGAAGCTTTCTTT. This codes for CASSVQGEKNTEAFF.